The 15 T cell receptor beta chains given below trace back to one sample, sequenced in a study of T cell changes during pregnancy in multiple sclerosis. Measured with immunoSEQ multiplex PCR; TCRdb has only the in-frame clones, and not every one. The sample has tens of thousands of clones; around 90% are singletons. This sample comprised CD8+ T cells from peripheral blood mononuclear cells, obtained after pregnancy. The receptor source for this set is a female donor with multiple sclerosis, enrolled in a pregnancy study.

The V call is TRBV19, the J call TRBJ1-5; the D gene is possibly TRBD1 (6 bases). Germline loops: CDR1 LNHDA, CDR2 SQIVND (reference sequence). The CDR3 loop spans 16 amino acids. V shed 7 bases and J shed 4 bases, with 20 bases lying between them. CDR3 region: CASNVAGLRGNQPQHF. In DNA form, the CDR3 reads TGTGCCAGTAACGTCGCAGGGCTTAGGGGGAATCAGCCCCAGCATTTT.

This chain uses TRBV7-2 with TRBJ2-1; 8 bases align to TRBD2. CDR1 is SGHTA, CDR2 FQGNSA, per germline. This CDR3 region has 15 residues. Unmatched junction bases numbered 7, after V lost 2 bases and J lost 7 bases. In DNA form, the CDR3 reads TGTGCCAGCAGCTTAAGGCAACTAGCGGTAAATGAGCAGTTCTTC. Translation: CASSLRQLAVNEQFF.

This chain connects TRBV7-2 to TRBJ2-7; D is perhaps TRBD1 (6 bases). Germline V gene data show CDR1 as SGHTA and CDR2 as FQGNSA. The ends were cut back, 2 bases at V and 0 bases at J, with 11 bases in the middle. The CDR3 is made up of 15 amino acids. The DNA of the CDR3 is TGTGCCAGCAGCTTACTCGGACAGCCCTCCTACGAGCAGTACTTC. Its translation is CASSLLGQPSYEQYF.

This rearrangement joins TRBV27 to TRBJ1-5, with TRBD1 matching 7 bases. The V gene end was trimmed by 5 bases and the J gene end by 1 base; junction bases not matched to a gene: 5. This CDR3 contains 15 residues. Germline V CDR1 and CDR2: MNHEY, SMNVEV (reference sequence). The DNA for the CDR3 is TGTGCCAGCAGTCCCCGACAGGGAAGCAATCAGCCCCAGCATTTT. It encodes CASSPRQGSNQPQHF.

The rearrangement uses TRBV19 and TRBJ2-7; D is possibly TRBD1 (5 bases). The CDR3 has 14 residues. Germline values: CDR1 LNHDA, CDR2 SQIVND (reference sequence). The V end lost 1 base, the J end lost 5 bases, and 12 bases lay between the germline ends. In DNA form, the CDR3 reads TGTGCCAGTAGTATAGTAGGGGCTGGGGACGAGCAGTACTTC. It codes for CASSIVGAGDEQYF. The complete variable domain, with remaining parts taken from reference TRBV19 and TRBJ2-7, reads DGGITQSPKYLFRKEGQNVTLSCEQNLNHDAMYWYRQDPGQGLRLIYYSQIVNDFQKGDIAEGYSVSREKKESFPLTVTSAQKNPTAFYLCASSIVGAGDEQYFGPGTRLTVT.

This chain links TRBV6-1 with TRBJ2-3; a weak D match, TRBD1 (6 bases). The CDR3 extends over 17 amino acids. Between the trimmed V and J ends, which lost 0 bases and 5 bases, there was a span of 18 bases. Germline values: CDR1 MNHNS, CDR2 SASEGT. The CDR3 spells CASSEAAGDGVGDTQYF. The CDR3 DNA follows: TGTGCCAGCAGTGAAGCGGCAGGGGACGGTGTAGGAGATACGCAGTATTTT.

The chain joins TRBV5-4 to TRBJ2-7, with TRBD2 identical over 10 bases. The CDR3 loop spans 20 amino acids. Germline V lookup: CDR1 SGHNT, CDR2 YYREEE (reference sequence). Trimming at V came to 2 bases and at J to 1 base, leaving 18 bases not matched to a gene. CDR3 coding DNA: TGTGCCAGCAGCTTAACAGGGCTAGCGGGAGTAGGCACTAGGTCCTACGAGCAGTACTTC. This translates into CASSLTGLAGVGTRSYEQYF.

This sequence joins TRBV7-2 and TRBJ1-5; maybe TRBD1 (6 bases). This CDR3 is built from 16 residues. Germline CDR1 and CDR2: SGHTA and FQGNSA. V was shortened by 4 bases and J by 5 bases, with 18 bases between the two germline ends. The CDR3 bases are TGTGCCAGCAGCTCCAAACTCAGGGGACGCGATCAGCCCCAGCATTTT. This sequence encodes CASSSKLRGRDQPQHF.

CDR3 loop: CAWSQGLAGLRGTGELFF. The DNA for the CDR3 is TGTGCCTGGAGCCAGGGACTAGCGGGGCTTCGAGGCACCGGGGAGCTGTTTTTT. The rearrangement uses TRBV30 and TRBJ2-2, with 13 bases lining up with TRBD2. V shed 3 bases and J 4 bases; nucleotides not matched to a gene: 11. Germline CDR1 GTSNPN, CDR2 SVGIG (reference sequence). CDR3 size: 18 residues. The full variable domain, its missing parts supplied by reference TRBV30 and TRBJ2-2, is SQTIHQWPATLVQPVGSPLSLECTVEGTSNPNLYWYRQAAGRGLQLLFYSVGIGQISSEVPQNLSASRPQDRQFILSSKKLLLSDSGFYLCAWSQGLAGLRGTGELFFGEGSRLTVL.

CDR3 amino acids: CASSYRGGGTGELFF. The CDR3 DNA reads as TGTGCCAGCAGCTACCGGGGGGGCGGCACCGGGGAGCTGTTTTTT. V gene TRBV2 combines with J gene TRBJ2-2; 8 bases are shared with TRBD2. Per germline, CDR1 SNHLY and CDR2 FYNNEI. The junction had 7 bases not matched to a gene; V was cut back by 6 bases and J by 4 bases. The CDR3 contains 15 residues.

CDR3 DNA: TGTGCCAGCAGCCCCGGGGGTCTCTACAATGAGCAGTTCTTC. Protein product: CASSPGGLYNEQFF. The rearrangement uses TRBV7-9 and TRBJ2-1; D is perhaps TRBD2 (6 bases). Germline CDR1 SEHNR, CDR2 FQNEAQ (reference sequence). V lost 5 bases, J lost 3 bases, and 11 bases lay in between. The CDR3 is 14 amino acids. Together with reference TRBV7-9 and TRBJ2-1, the CDR3 gives the full variable domain: DTGVSQNPRHKITKRGQNVTFRCDPISEHNRLYWYRQTLGQGPEFLTYFQNEAQLEKSRLLSDRFSAERPKGSFSTLEIQRTEQGDSAMYLCASSPGGLYNEQFFGPGTRLTVL.

The rearrangement uses TRBV18 and TRBJ2-7; TRBD1 might be the D (6 bases). The CDR3 sequence is 20 residues long. The germline CDR1 and CDR2 sequences are KGHSH and LQKENI. Trimming shortened V by 3 bases and J by 2 bases, and 29 bases separated the two germline ends. The CDR3, as DNA: TGTGCCAGCTCACCTACTCGTCGGCCCCCGGGCAGGGGTCAAACCTACGAGCAGTACTTC. This gives the protein CASSPTRRPPGRGQTYEQYF. Complete variable domain (other parts from reference TRBV18 and TRBJ2-7): NAGVMQNPRHLVRRRGQEARLRCSPMKGHSHVYWYRQLPEEGLKFMVYLQKENIIDESGMPKERFSAEFPKEGPSILRIQQVVRGDSAAYFCASSPTRRPPGRGQTYEQYFGPGTRLTVT.

The V and J genes are TRBV28 and TRBJ1-4, with 9 positions matching TRBD1. The CDR3 runs 15 residues. The V gene end was trimmed by 5 bases and the J gene end by 7 bases; junction bases not matched to a gene: 8. Germline CDR1 MDHEN, CDR2 SYDVKM. The CDR3 is CASSPTRTGAEKLFF. The CDR3, as DNA: TGTGCCAGCAGTCCAACCCGGACAGGGGCTGAAAAACTGTTTTTT.

The sample holds one count of this clone. The V and J genes are TRBV2 and TRBJ2-7; D is possibly TRBD1 (6 bases). V lost 8 bases, J lost 1 base, and 12 bases lay in between. The CDR3 extends over 13 amino acids. Germline V gene lookup returns CDR1 SNHLY and CDR2 FYNNEI. Written as DNA, the CDR3 is TGTGCCAGCCGCTACAGGGTGTCCTACGAGCAGTACTTC. Its translation is CASRYRVSYEQYF.

The rearrangement uses TRBV5-4 and TRBJ2-5; D is unresolved. The CDR3 is 14 amino acids. Trimming took 3 bases from V and 4 from J, leaving 13 bases between them. The V gene's germline CDR1 is SGHNT and CDR2 YYREEE (reference sequence). In DNA form, the CDR3 reads TGTGCCAGCAGCTCCCGCGATTTCCGAGAGACCCAGTACTTC. Residues: CASSSRDFRETQYF.